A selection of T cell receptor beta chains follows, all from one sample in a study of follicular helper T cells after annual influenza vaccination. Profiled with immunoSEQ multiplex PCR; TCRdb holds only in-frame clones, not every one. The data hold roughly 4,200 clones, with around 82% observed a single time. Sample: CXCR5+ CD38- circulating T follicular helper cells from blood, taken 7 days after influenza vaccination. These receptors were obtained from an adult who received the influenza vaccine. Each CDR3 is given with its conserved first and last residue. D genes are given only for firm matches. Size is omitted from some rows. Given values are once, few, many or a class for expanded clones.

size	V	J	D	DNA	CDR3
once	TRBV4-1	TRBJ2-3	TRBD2	TGCGCCAGCAGCCCCACGGGACTAGCGGGAGAACTGTATCCTAGCACAGATACGCAGTATTTT	CASSPTGLAGELYPSTDTQYF
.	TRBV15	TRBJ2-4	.	TGTGCCACCAGCAGTAGAGTTGGAGGCATTCAGTACTTC	CATSSRVGGIQYF
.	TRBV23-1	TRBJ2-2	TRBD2	TGCGCCAGCAGTCTAAATCGACTAGCGATGGCCGGGGAGCTGTTTTTT	CASSLNRLAMAGELFF
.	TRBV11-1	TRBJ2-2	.	TGTGCCAGCAGCTACAGGCCCATGTTGGGGGGAACCGGGGAGCTGTTTTTT	CASSYRPMLGGTGELFF
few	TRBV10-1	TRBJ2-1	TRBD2	TGCGCCAGCAGTGACCAACGGACTAGCGGGAGTTACAATGAGCAGTTCTTC	CASSDQRTSGSYNEQFF
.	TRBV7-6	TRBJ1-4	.	TGTGCCAGCAGCGAGTATAGGTTCGAAAAACTGTTTTTT	CASSEYRFEKLFF
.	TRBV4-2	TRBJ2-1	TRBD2	TGTGCCAGCAGCCAAGATTTTAGCGGGGGCTCGACTGAGCAGTTCTTC	CASSQDFSGGSTEQFF
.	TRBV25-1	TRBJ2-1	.	TGTGCCAGCAGTGACAGGAATTATTACAATGAGCAGTTCTTC	CASSDRNYYNEQFF
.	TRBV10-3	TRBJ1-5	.	TGTGCCATCAGTGAAAACAGGGTAGAGCAGCCCCAGCATTTT	CAISENRVEQPQHF
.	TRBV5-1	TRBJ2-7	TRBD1	TGCGCCAGCAATAACCAACGGGACAGCCAAGGCGAGCAGTACTTC	CASNNQRDSQGEQYF
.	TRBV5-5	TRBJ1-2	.	TGTGCCAGCACCTTAACGGCGGACCGGGACGGCTACACCTTC	CASTLTADRDGYTF
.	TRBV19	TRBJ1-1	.	TGTGCCAGTAGTATGGTCGGGGGGAGAGGGAACACTGAAGCTTTCTTT	CASSMVGGRGNTEAFF
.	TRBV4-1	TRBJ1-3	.	TGCGCCAGCAGCCAAGCGTTCGATCCGAGATCTGGAAACACCATATATTTT	CASSQAFDPRSGNTIYF
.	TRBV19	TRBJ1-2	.	TGTGCCAGTAGTATTTTCCCCGGACTCGATAACTATGGCTACACCTTC	CASSIFPGLDNYGYTF
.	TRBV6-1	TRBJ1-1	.	TGTGCCAGCAGTTGGGGTTTGAACACTGAAGCTTTCTTT	CASSWGLNTEAFF
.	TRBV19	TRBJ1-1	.	TGTGCCAGTAGTAAGGGAGTCTCTGGTCTGATGAACACTGAAGCTTTCTTT	CASSKGVSGLMNTEAFF
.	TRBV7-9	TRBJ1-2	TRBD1	TGTGCCAGCAGCTCGGAGATACAGGGGCGAAAGAATGGCTACACCTTC	CASSSEIQGRKNGYTF
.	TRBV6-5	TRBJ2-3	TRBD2	TGTGCCAGCAGCCCCGGGACTAGCGGGGCAGATACGCAGTATTTT	CASSPGTSGADTQYF
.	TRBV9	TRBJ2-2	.	TGTGCCAGCAGCGTAAGGCTGATAGCCGGGGAGCTGTTTTTT	CASSVRLIAGELFF
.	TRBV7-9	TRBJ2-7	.	TGTGCCAGCAGCACCCGAGACAGCCTTACCCGCGAGCAGTACTTC	CASSTRDSLTREQYF
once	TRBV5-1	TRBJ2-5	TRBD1	TGCGCCAGCAGCCTACCGGGACAGGGGAGGAAGACCCAGTACTTC	CASSLPGQGRKTQYF
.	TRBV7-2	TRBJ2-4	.	TGTGCCAGCAGCTTAGGGGGCCTCATAGCCAAAAACATTCAGTACTTC	CASSLGGLIAKNIQYF
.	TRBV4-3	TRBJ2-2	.	TGCGCCAGCAGCCAAGTGGGAGGCGGGGGGGAGCTGTTTTTT	CASSQVGGGGELFF
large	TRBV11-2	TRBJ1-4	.	TGTGCCAGCAGTCCACCAGCTTCTAATGAAAAACTGTTTTTT	CASSPPASNEKLFF
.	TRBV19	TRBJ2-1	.	TGTGCCAGTCGCCCGGACTTTACACGGTGGGGTGAGCAGTTCTTC	CASRPDFTRWGEQFF
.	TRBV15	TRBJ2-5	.	TGTGCCACCAGCAGAGACACAGGGCATCAAGAGACCCAGTACTTC	CATSRDTGHQETQYF
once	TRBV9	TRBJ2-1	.	TGTGCCAGCAGCGTATCGGGCTCCTACAATGAGCAGTTCTTC	CASSVSGSYNEQFF
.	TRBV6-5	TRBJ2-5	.	TGTGCCAGCAGGGGACACAACCAAGAGACCCAGTACTTC	CASRGHNQETQYF
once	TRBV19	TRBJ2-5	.	TGTGCCAGTAGTCGGAGGGAGACCCAGTACTTC	CASSRRETQYF
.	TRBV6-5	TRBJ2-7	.	TGTGCCAGCAGTGAAGCCGGACACTACGAGCAGTACTTC	CASSEAGHYEQYF
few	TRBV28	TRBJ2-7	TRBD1	TGTGCCAGCAGGCGGGGACAGGGGGCGCTCCCCTACGAGCAGTACTTC	CASRRGQGALPYEQYF
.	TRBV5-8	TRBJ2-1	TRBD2	TGTGCCAGCAGCTTGCTACTAGCGGATGACAATGAGCAGTTCTTC	CASSLLLADDNEQFF
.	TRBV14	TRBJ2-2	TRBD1	TGTGCCAGCAGCCGATTGACAGGGGGCTTGTTGGACACCGGGGAGCTGTTTTTT	CASSRLTGGLLDTGELFF
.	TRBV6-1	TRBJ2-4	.	TGTGCCAGCAAAGGCCACGGCGGGGTAAACATTCAGTACTTC	CASKGHGGVNIQYF
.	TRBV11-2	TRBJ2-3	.	TGTGCCAGCAGCCACCTTTCAGCTAGGGTCGATACGCAGTATTTT	CASSHLSARVDTQYF
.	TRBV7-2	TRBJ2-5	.	TGTGCCAGCACCAAGAAAGGGGTAGAGACCCAGTACTTC	CASTKKGVETQYF
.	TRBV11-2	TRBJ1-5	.	TGTGCCAGCAGCTTAAACGGGCAGTTCAATCAGCCCCAGCATTTT	CASSLNGQFNQPQHF
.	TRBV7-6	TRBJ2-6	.	TGTGCCAGCAGCTTAGGAGCCTCTGGGGCCAACGTCCTGACTTTC	CASSLGASGANVLTF
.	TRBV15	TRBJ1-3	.	TGTGCCACCAGCAGAGAAATGGGAACTGGAAACACCATATATTTT	CATSREMGTGNTIYF
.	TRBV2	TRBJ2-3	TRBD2	TGTGCCAGCAGTGGTAGCGGGAGCGAGACAGATACGCAGTATTTT	CASSGSGSETDTQYF
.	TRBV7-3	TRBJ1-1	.	TGTGCCAGCAGCCCCGGGATGAACACTGAAGCTTTCTTT	CASSPGMNTEAFF
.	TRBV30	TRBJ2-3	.	TGTGCCTGGAACGGGGCCTACACAGATACGCAGTATTTT	CAWNGAYTDTQYF
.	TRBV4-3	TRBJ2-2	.	TGCGCCAGCAGCCAAGAGAGGGGCTGGGGTACCGGGGAGCTGTTTTTT	CASSQERGWGTGELFF
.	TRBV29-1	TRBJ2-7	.	TGCAGCGTGGCCCTTGGGCCGCCTACCTACGAGCAGTACTTC	CSVALGPPTYEQYF